Below, 25 T cell receptor beta chains from the same sample are listed, as sequenced in a study of CXCR3-negative and CXCR3-positive naive CD8 T cells. In preparing the TRB cDNA libraries, 5' RACE with UMI labels was used. With the 5' RACE reads reprocessed, TCRdb shows one record per CDR3 protein and no DNA. This sample's clone table lists 100,000 or so distinct CDR3 sequences. General study results and limits: More hydrophobic TRB CDR3s were found in CXCR3-positive naive cells than in CXCR3-negative naive cells.

These receptors have no known antigen. The sequenced sample consisted of naive CXCR3+ CD8+ T cells from blood. Described subset: CD45RO-CCR7+CD27+CD95- naive CD8+ T cells expressing CXCR3 (TNR3+). The source is a human donor in good health. Some clones in this sample may be carry-over from other donors' samples.

The chain joins TRBV28 to TRBJ1-1. Germline V lookup: CDR1 MDHEN, CDR2 SYDVKM. This CDR3 region has 17 residues. The CDR3 sequence: CASSLVAVVGYPTEAFF.

The chain carries TRBV28 and TRBJ1-5. The CDR3 totals 14 residues. Germline values: CDR1 MDHEN, CDR2 SYDVKM. CDR3 loop: CASSPASGNQPQHF.

The chain uses TRBV3-1 and TRBJ2-1; checking the TCRdb D call of TRBD2 is not possible without DNA. Germline-derived CDR1 and CDR2 are LGHDT and YNNKEL (reference sequence). This CDR3 has 12 residues. CDR3 sequence reads: CASSQVGPEQFF.

This chain uses TRBV27 with TRBJ2-3. This CDR3 contains 16 residues. In germline, CDR1 is MNHEY, CDR2 SMNVEV (reference sequence). CDR3 sequence: CASSLGPTPFTDTQYF.

CDR3 sequence reads: CASTPGTSVMGDTGELFF. V gene TRBV5-1 combines with J gene TRBJ2-2; TCRdb reports TRBD2, a call that lacks DNA to check it against. CDR1 and CDR2 from the germline V gene are SGHRS and YFSETQ. The CDR3 has 18 amino acids.

The chain couples TRBV5-6 to TRBJ2-1. Germline loops: CDR1 SGHDT, CDR2 YYEEEE. The CDR3 is 13 residues long. CDR3 residues: CASTTIDGNEQFF.

The chain combines TRBV28 with TRBJ1-1. Germline V gene sequence: CDR1 MDHEN, CDR2 SYDVKM. There are 14 residues in the CDR3. CDR3: CASSATRGGTEAFF.

The rearrangement joins TRBV2 to TRBJ2-7; there is no DNA to check the TCRdb D call of TRBD2. CDR1 is SNHLY, CDR2 FYNNEI, per germline. The CDR3 extends over 15 amino acids. CDR3 amino acids: CASSQLAGGPYEQYF.

The V call is TRBV4-2, the J call TRBJ1-1; the TCRdb call, TRBD1, lacks DNA for checking. Germline V gene sequence: CDR1 LGHNA, CDR2 YNFKEQ. CDR3 length equals 13 residues. The CDR3 sequence: CASSDRGSTEAFF.

The gene calls are TRBV4-1 and TRBJ2-2; checking the TCRdb D call of TRBD1 is not possible without DNA. Germline loops: CDR1 MGHRA, CDR2 YSYEKL. This CDR3 spans 16 amino acids. The CDR3 region is CASSQAQGVRAGELFF.

The chain employs TRBV7-9 and TRBJ2-7; TCRdb returns TRBD2, unconfirmable since there is no DNA. The CDR3 loop spans 12 amino acids. Per the germline V gene, CDR1 is SEHNR and CDR2 is FQNEAQ (reference sequence). The CDR3 loop reads CASSGTAAEQYF.

This rearrangement joins TRBV27 to TRBJ2-7; TCRdb reports TRBD2, a call that lacks DNA to check it against. The CDR3 runs 15 residues. Germline V lookup: CDR1 MNHEY, CDR2 SMNVEV (reference sequence). The CDR3 protein is CASSWSGRSSYEQYF.

The V gene is TRBV7-9, the J gene TRBJ2-1. The CDR3 covers 14 residues. Germline V lookup: CDR1 SEHNR, CDR2 FQNEAQ (reference sequence). The CDR3: CASSATVWVDEQFF.

The rearrangement uses TRBV6-2 or TRBV6-3 and TRBJ2-7; the TCRdb call, TRBD2, lacks DNA for checking. The CDR3 contains 16 residues. Germline values: CDR1 MNHEY, CDR2 SVGEGT. This chain's CDR3 is CASSGFISTEGYEQYF.

The V gene is TRBV2, the J gene TRBJ1-2. The CDR3 runs to 15 residues. Germline loops: CDR1 SNHLY, CDR2 FYNNEI. This chain's CDR3 is CASKSSGADYYGYTF.

The J gene is TRBJ1-5, the V gene TRBV7-9; TCRdb's D call, TRBD1, is unchecked because there is no DNA. Germline V CDR1 and CDR2: SEHNR, FQNEAQ (reference sequence). This CDR3 has 14 residues. The chain's CDR3 is CASSLGGGGQPQHF.

The genes are TRBV28 and TRBJ2-7. In germline, CDR1 is MDHEN, CDR2 SYDVKM. This CDR3 is 14 amino acids long. This CDR3 reads CASRITTGPYEQYF.

The chain combines TRBV28 with TRBJ2-2; TCRdb's assignment of TRBD2 cannot be checked, as there is no DNA. CDR3 length: 14 amino acids. The germline V gene has CDR1 MDHEN and CDR2 SYDVKM. The CDR3 sequence: CASSRRLVLVELFF.

J is TRBJ2-2 and V is TRBV5-5; the TCRdb call, TRBD1, lacks DNA for checking. The CDR3 extends over 14 amino acids. The germline CDR1 and CDR2 sequences are SGHKS and YYEKEE (reference sequence). This CDR3 reads CASSLTGGTGELFF.

The V and J genes are TRBV28 and TRBJ1-2; TCRdb proposes TRBD1, but this gene call is untestable without DNA. Germline V gene lookup returns CDR1 MDHEN and CDR2 SYDVKM. The length of the CDR3 is 15 residues. Here the CDR3 reads CASSLSRDRNYGYTF.

The chain carries TRBV10-3 and TRBJ1-2. CDR3 length equals 13 residues. The germline V gene has CDR1 ENHRY and CDR2 SYGVKD. This CDR3 is CAISEGENYGYTF.

This sequence joins TRBV20-1 and TRBJ2-7; TCRdb's D call, TRBD2, is unchecked because there is no DNA. The length of the CDR3 is 13 residues. Germline V lookup: CDR1 DFQATT, CDR2 SNEGSKA (reference sequence). CDR3 region: CSARLAQSYEQYF.

The chain carries TRBV6-6 and TRBJ2-7; without DNA, the TCRdb call of TRBD1 cannot be checked. CDR1 is MNHNY, CDR2 SVGAGI, per germline (reference sequence). The length of the CDR3 is 14 residues. CDR3: CASKGDRVVYEQYF.

The V and J genes are TRBV28 and TRBJ2-2; absent DNA, TCRdb's TRBD1 call cannot be checked. The CDR3 is 18 amino acids. CDR1 MDHEN and CDR2 SYDVKM come from the germline V gene. This chain's CDR3 is CASSPLGGRGPNTGELFF.

The chain couples TRBV5-1 to TRBJ2-7; TCRdb calls TRBD1, which cannot be checked without DNA. Germline V gene sequence: CDR1 SGHRS, CDR2 YFSETQ. The CDR3 has 13 residues. CDR3 amino acids: CASSTGDSYEQYF.